These T cell receptor beta chains were read from a single sample in a study of shared clonotypes between healthy human individuals. Only in-frame clones appear in the TCRdb table, and some are missing; sequencing was by immunoSEQ multiplex PCR. The data hold millions of clones, with approximately 95% observed a single time. The sequenced material came from naive CD4+ T cells from PBMCs. All receptors come from a young man in good health. Some clones in this sample may be carry-over from other donors' samples. CDR3s include the opening cysteine and the closing phenylalanine or tryptophan. A D gene is named only where the DNA matches it firmly. Rows give clone size only sometimes, using once, few, many, or a class for an expanded clone.

D | J | size | V | length | DNA | CDR3
- | TRBJ1-4 | - | TRBV6-1 | 14 | TGTGCCAGCAGACCGCGGCGAGTCAATGAAAAACTGTTTTTT | CASRPRRVNEKLFF
- | TRBJ2-3 | once | TRBV5-1 | 13 | TGCGCCAGCAGCTCCCCAGGGACAGATACGCAGTATTTT | CASSSPGTDTQYF
- | TRBJ2-3 | - | TRBV18 | 16 | TGTGCCAGCTCACCACGTGGCACTACTAGCACAGATACGCAGTATTTT | CASSPRGTTSTDTQYF
- | TRBJ2-5 | - | TRBV9 | 14 | TGTGCCAGCAGCCCCCTCCCCTCGGGGGAGACCCAGTACTTC | CASSPLPSGETQYF
- | TRBJ2-2 | - | TRBV10-1 | 13 | TGCGCCAGCAGTGTGCGCAGGATCGGGGAGCTGTTTTTT | CASSVRRIGELFF
- | TRBJ1-1 | - | TRBV5-1 | 16 | TGCGCCAGCCTCCCTGGGGGGCTGGGCCTGAACACTGAAGCTTTCTTT | CASLPGGLGLNTEAFF
- | TRBJ2-7 | - | TRBV4-1 | 17 | TGCGCCAGCAGTCTACATACCGGCGAGGGATACTCCTACGAGCAGTACTTC | CASSLHTGEGYSYEQYF
TRBD2 | TRBJ2-3 | - | TRBV5-1 | 15 | TGCGCCAGCAGCCCACTAGCGGGAGATGCAGATACGCAGTATTTT | CASSPLAGDADTQYF
TRBD2 | TRBJ2-2 | - | TRBV9 | 17 | TGTGCCAGCAGCGTAGGCCGGGTTGCGGGAGGGGCCGGGGAGCTGTTTTTT | CASSVGRVAGGAGELFF
- | TRBJ1-4 | - | TRBV15 | 15 | TGTGCCACCAGCAGAGATGGCGGGACATATGAAAAACTGTTTTTT | CATSRDGGTYEKLFF
TRBD2 | TRBJ2-3 | - | TRBV7-6 | 17 | TGTGCCAGCAGCTTAAGGCCGGCGGGAGGCACCACAGATACGCAGTATTTT | CASSLRPAGGTTDTQYF
TRBD2 | TRBJ2-3 | - | TRBV7-2 | 16 | TGTGCCAGCACCCAATCTAGCGGGAGGGCATTAGATACGCAGTATTTT | CASTQSSGRALDTQYF
TRBD1 | TRBJ1-2 | - | TRBV11-2 | 13 | TGTGCCAGCAGCTCCCAGGACAGGCACGGCTACACCTTC | CASSSQDRHGYTF
TRBD2 | TRBJ2-7 | - | TRBV10-1 | 15 | TGCGCCAGCAGTCCAGGTCGAGCGGGAGTGTACGAGCAGTACTTC | CASSPGRAGVYEQYF
- | TRBJ2-2 | - | TRBV7-3 | 15 | TGTGCCAGCAGCGCACGGGCAGGGCGCACCGGGGAGCTGTTTTTT | CASSARAGRTGELFF
- | TRBJ1-3 | - | TRBV27 | 14 | TGTGCCAGCAGTCCATTAGGCTCTGGAAACACCATATATTTT | CASSPLGSGNTIYF
TRBD1 | TRBJ2-1 | - | TRBV5-8 | 16 | TGTGCCAGCAGCTGGGGGACCGGACAGGGAACAAATGAGCAGTTCTTC | CASSWGTGQGTNEQFF
TRBD2 | TRBJ2-3 | - | TRBV18 | 17 | TGTGCCAGCTCACCGGGACTAGCGGGAGGCCATGGAGATACGCAGTATTTT | CASSPGLAGGHGDTQYF
- | TRBJ1-5 | - | TRBV6-1 | 16 | TGTGCCAGCAGTGAAGCATCCCGTCAGGGCAATCAGCCCCAGCATTTT | CASSEASRQGNQPQHF
- | TRBJ2-7 | - | TRBV28 | 12 | TGTGCCAGCAGTTTATTAACGGGCGAGCAGTACTTC | CASSLLTGEQYF
- | TRBJ2-3 | - | TRBV15 | 14 | TGTGCCACCAGCAGAGATGGGGGTGCAGATACGCAGTATTTT | CATSRDGGADTQYF
- | TRBJ1-1 | - | TRBV28 | 14 | TGTGCCAGCAGTTTATCGCCCAGGGGTTCTCAAGCTTTCTTT | CASSLSPRGSQAFF
- | TRBJ2-7 | - | TRBV19 | 14 | TGTGCCAGTATGGCTCAGGCAGGAACCTACGAGCAGTACTTC | CASMAQAGTYEQYF
- | TRBJ2-1 | once | TRBV11-1 | 15 | TGTGCCAGCAGCCCCTGGTTGATCCCCTACAATGAGCAGTTCTTC | CASSPWLIPYNEQFF
TRBD2 | TRBJ2-2 | - | TRBV6-5 | 15 | TGTGCCAGCAGTTCTAGCGGGAGAGGGTCCGGGGAGCTGTTTTTT | CASSSSGRGSGELFF
TRBD1 | TRBJ2-2 | - | TRBV5-6 | 15 | TGTGCCAGCAGCTCCCGACAGGGCGGCACCGGGGAGCTGTTTTTT | CASSSRQGGTGELFF
- | TRBJ1-5 | - | TRBV5-1 | 14 | TGCGCCAGCAGCTTGTGGGGGGACAATCAGCCCCAGCATTTT | CASSLWGDNQPQHF
- | TRBJ2-1 | - | TRBV2 | 15 | TGTGCCAGCAGTGAATTTAACCGGACCCCCAATGAGCAGTTCTTC | CASSEFNRTPNEQFF
- | TRBJ2-3 | - | TRBV7-9 | 9 | TGTGCCGGAGAGGTGACGCAGTATTTT | CAGEVTQYF
- | TRBJ2-3 | - | TRBV6-5 | 13 | TGTGCCAGCAGTTACTCCTCGCGGGATACGCAGTATTTT | CASSYSSRDTQYF
- | TRBJ1-1 | - | TRBV29-1 | 13 | TGCAGCGTTGAGCGGGTAGTGAACACTGAAGCTTTCTTT | CSVERVVNTEAFF
- | TRBJ2-1 | - | TRBV6-5 | 14 | TGTGCCAGCAGTTTGTCCCCCGGGACGCCTGAGCAGTTCTTC | CASSLSPGTPEQFF
- | TRBJ2-1 | - | TRBV14 | 13 | TGTGCCAGCAGCCAATTTGGGGGAGGTGAGCAGTTCTTC | CASSQFGGGEQFF
- | TRBJ1-4 | - | TRBV4-3 | 16 | TGCGCCAGCAGCCGAATCCCCTTCCAGGGAGGGGAAAAACTGTTTTTT | CASSRIPFQGGEKLFF
TRBD2 | TRBJ2-5 | - | TRBV2 | 15 | TGTGCCAGCAGTGAAGTCGGCGGGGGTAGGGAGACCCAGTACTTC | CASSEVGGGRETQYF
- | TRBJ2-5 | - | TRBV5-4 | 12 | TGTGCCAGCAGCCTGCCGGAGGAGACCCAGTACTTC | CASSLPEETQYF
TRBD1 | TRBJ2-1 | - | TRBV15 | 14 | TGTGCCACCAGCAAGGACAGGGAGTACAATGAGCAGTTCTTC | CATSKDREYNEQFF
- | TRBJ2-3 | once | TRBV5-1 | 13 | TGCGCCAGCAGCCGGGACCGCACAGATACGCAGTATTTT | CASSRDRTDTQYF
- | TRBJ2-5 | - | TRBV11-2 | 15 | TGTGCCAGCAGCCCAAGTTTATCCTCAGGGGAGACCCAGTACTTC | CASSPSLSSGETQYF
TRBD2 | TRBJ2-3 | - | TRBV5-1 | 15 | TGCGCCAGCAGCGGTCTAGCGGGGCGCACAGATACGCAGTATTTT | CASSGLAGRTDTQYF
TRBD1 | TRBJ1-5 | - | TRBV7-3 | 14 | TGTGCCAGCAGCTTCAGGGACAGAAATCAGCCCCAGCATTTT | CASSFRDRNQPQHF
TRBD1 | TRBJ1-4 | - | TRBV5-8 | 17 | TGTGCCAGCAGCTTTCGACGTCAGGTTACAGGGGCTGAAAAACTGTTTTTT | CASSFRRQVTGAEKLFF
- | TRBJ2-7 | - | TRBV5-7 | 17 | TGTGCCAGCTGTCCCTCAAATAGCGATCCCATAGGGGCCGAGCAGTACTTC | CASCPSNSDPIGAEQYF
- | TRBJ2-1 | - | TRBV9 | 16 | TGTGCCAGCAGCTCACCCCGAGGGGGGTCCTACAATGAGCAGTTCTTC | CASSSPRGGSYNEQFF